Shown below are 28 T cell receptor beta chains from a single sample sequenced in a study of cytomegalovirus exposure and HLA in healthy donors (dated by TCRdb to between 2016 and 2019). Library creation used the immunoSEQ multiplex PCR assay. For the multiplex PCR, a mixture combining 60 forward primers for TCR Vbeta segments and 13 reverse primers for TCR Jbeta segments was used. Drawn from immuneACCESS, this table holds only the in-frame rearrangements with V and J called that TCRdb kept. Clones are partly lost; checked studies trace under half to an unresolved V gene and leave the rest unexplained. The sample table lists under 150,000 clones, about 80% of them with a count of one. Approximately 5% of the sample belongs to the ten largest clones. Sequencing input: PBMCs. Receptor source: a woman under 40 in good health and CMV-seropositive.

This sequence joins TRBV11-2 and TRBJ1-1; tentatively, D is TRBD1 (6 bases). V was clipped by 6 bases and J by 6 bases, with 23 bases between them. Per germline, CDR1 SGHAT and CDR2 FQNNGV. CDR3 size: 16 residues. The CDR3 sequence is CASRTMRGREWPEAFF. CDR3 DNA: TGTGCCAGCAGGACTATGCGGGGGCGGGAATGGCCTGAAGCTTTCTTT. Combining the CDR3 with reference TRBV11-2 and TRBJ1-1 gives the whole variable domain EAGVAQSPRYKIIEKRQSVAFWCNPISGHATLYWYQQILGQGPKLLIQFQNNGVVDDSQLPKDRFSAERLKGVDSTLKIQPAKLEDSAVYLCASRTMRGREWPEAFFGQGTRLTVV.

V is TRBV5-1 and J is TRBJ1-4, with D unclear. Germline CDR1 is SGHRS and CDR2 is YFSETQ. Deletions cut 0 bases from V and 2 bases from J, with 14 bases between. The CDR3 has 17 amino acids. CDR3 protein: CASSLGFGSSTNEKLFF. The CDR3 DNA follows: TGCGCCAGCAGCTTGGGTTTTGGGTCTAGCACTAATGAAAAACTGTTTTTT.

The J gene is TRBJ2-7, the V gene TRBV5-6, with D unresolved. The ends were cut back, 3 bases at V and 2 bases at J, with 6 bases in the middle. Germline CDR1 is SGHDT and CDR2 is YYEEEE. CDR3 length equals 12 residues. CDR3 residues: CASSSHPYEQYF. For the CDR3, the DNA is TGTGCCAGCAGCTCACACCCCTACGAGCAGTACTTC.

The chain uses TRBV30 and TRBJ1-4, with TRBD1 matching over 9 bases. CDR3 length equals 14 residues. The junction had 5 bases not matched to a gene; V was cut back by 2 bases and J by 7 bases. Germline-derived CDR1 and CDR2 are GTSNPN and SVGIG (reference sequence). This CDR3 is CAWSSQGAGEKLFF. Here the CDR3 DNA reads TGTGCCTGGAGTTCACAGGGGGCGGGTGAAAAACTGTTTTTT.

The chain joins TRBV5-4 to TRBJ2-2, with TRBD2 as a possible D gene (6 bases). In germline, CDR1 is SGHNT, CDR2 YYREEE (reference sequence). V lost 4 bases, J lost 4 bases, and 14 bases lay in between. CDR3 length equals 15 residues. CDR3 in amino acids: CASSAGTGGTGELFF. For the CDR3, the DNA is TGTGCCAGCAGCGCAGGGACTGGGGGCACCGGGGAGCTGTTTTTT.

On this clone: The sample holds other DNA sequences that translate to the same CDR3. The chain combines TRBV5-1 with TRBJ2-3, with 12 bases aligning to TRBD2. Per the germline V gene, CDR1 is SGHRS and CDR2 is YFSETQ. The CDR3 sequence is 16 residues long. Trimming removed 1 base from V and 3 bases from J; junction bases left unmatched: 3. CDR3 DNA sequence: TGCGCCAGCAGCTTGTCTAGCGGGGGGGCAACAGATACGCAGTATTTT. Translated, it gives CASSLSSGGATDTQYF.

V usage is TRBV30 and J usage is TRBJ1-1; TRBD1 aligns across 7 bases. V shed 0 bases and J 4 bases; nucleotides not matched to a gene: 8. Germline V CDR1 and CDR2: GTSNPN, SVGIG (reference sequence). The CDR3 covers 15 residues. The CDR3 nucleotides read TGTGCCTGGAGTGTACTCTTCAGGGGGTTCACTGAAGCTTTCTTT. The encoded protein is CAWSVLFRGFTEAFF.

The chain employs TRBV6-1 and TRBJ1-5, with D maybe TRBD1 (6 bases). From germline, CDR1 is MNHNS and CDR2 SASEGT. This CDR3 spans 17 amino acids. V lost 0 bases, J lost 1 base, and 13 bases lay in between. CDR3 DNA: TGTGCCAGCAGTGAAGCGGGAGGGGGATGGAGCAATCAGCCCCAGCATTTT. Its protein is CASSEAGGGWSNQPQHF.

The J gene is TRBJ2-7, the V gene TRBV5-4; 7 bases are a match to TRBD1. The V and J ends lost 3 bases and 6 bases, in that order; junction bases with no gene match: 12. CDR3 size: 15 residues. Germline V gives CDR1 SGHNT, CDR2 YYREEE (reference sequence). The CDR3 reads CASSSPETGTSEQYF. CDR3 nucleotides: TGTGCCAGCAGCTCCCCCGAGACAGGGACCAGCGAGCAGTACTTC. The full variable domain, completed using reference TRBV5-4 and TRBJ2-7, is ETGVTQSPTHLIKTRGQQVTLRCSSQSGHNTVSWYQQALGQGPQFIFQYYREEENGRGNFPPRFSGLQFPNYSSELNVNALELDDSALYLCASSSPETGTSEQYFGPGTRLTVT.

The chain carries TRBV19 and TRBJ2-1; 9 nucleotides match TRBD2. The CDR3 is made up of 14 amino acids. CDR1 and CDR2 (germline): LNHDA, SQIVND (reference sequence). Trimming cost V 6 bases and J 8 bases; bases outside gene matches: 8. DNA for the CDR3: TGTGCCAGTAGAAGCGGGGGGTCAGTCGATGAGCAGTTCTTC. Its translation is CASRSGGSVDEQFF.

The chain has TRBV11-2 and TRBJ1-5; D unresolved. Trimming cost V 0 bases and J 7 bases, with 7 bases left between them. CDR1 and CDR2 from the germline V gene are SGHAT and FQNNGV. This CDR3 contains 13 residues. DNA for the CDR3: TGTGCCAGCAGCTTAGATAGGCGGCAGCCCCAGCATTTT. Its protein is CASSLDRRQPQHF. The whole variable domain, filled in from reference TRBV11-2 and TRBJ1-5, reads EAGVAQSPRYKIIEKRQSVAFWCNPISGHATLYWYQQILGQGPKLLIQFQNNGVVDDSQLPKDRFSAERLKGVDSTLKIQPAKLEDSAVYLCASSLDRRQPQHFGDGTRLSIL.

The V call is TRBV29-1, the J call TRBJ2-2; maybe TRBD2 (5 bases). Germline assignment: CDR1 SQVTM and CDR2 ANQGSEA. V was clipped by 4 bases and J by 4 bases, with 13 bases between them. The CDR3 contains 14 residues. CDR3 nucleotides: TGCAGCGTTGCGGGGTTAGCAAGCACCGGGGAGCTGTTTTTT. This encodes CSVAGLASTGELFF.

The rearrangement uses TRBV7-3 and TRBJ1-1, with TRBD1 matching over 7 bases. V was pared by 3 bases and J by 4 bases, with 11 bases of the junction left unmatched. Germline V gene data show CDR1 as SGHTA and CDR2 as FQGTGA. CDR3 length: 16 amino acids. The CDR3 reads CASSFFQGEIGTEAFF. In nucleotides, the CDR3 is TGTGCCAGCAGCTTTTTTCAGGGGGAAATCGGCACTGAAGCTTTCTTT.

The CDR3: CAISDSQGLSGYTF. The DNA for the CDR3 is TGTGCCATCAGTGACTCCCAGGGGCTAAGTGGCTACACCTTC. The V call is TRBV10-3, the J call TRBJ1-2; TRBD1 might be the D (6 bases). The V end lost 3 bases, the J end lost 7 bases, and 15 bases lay between the germline ends. Germline lookup yields CDR1 ENHRY and CDR2 SYGVKD. The CDR3 is 14 amino acids.

V is TRBV7-9 and J is TRBJ2-5, with TRBD2 identical over 8 bases. V shed 7 bases and J 5 bases; nucleotides not matched to a gene: 6. Germline-derived CDR1 and CDR2 are SEHNR and FQNEAQ (reference sequence). The CDR3 has 13 residues. The CDR3 region is CASIDGGAETQYF. For the CDR3, the DNA is TGTGCCAGCATCGACGGGGGGGCTGAGACCCAGTACTTC. Variable domain in full (rest from reference TRBV7-9 and TRBJ2-5): DTGVSQNPRHKITKRGQNVTFRCDPISEHNRLYWYRQTLGQGPEFLTYFQNEAQLEKSRLLSDRFSAERPKGSFSTLEIQRTEQGDSAMYLCASIDGGAETQYFGPGTRLLVL.

The rearrangement uses TRBV29-1 and TRBJ1-1; the D is unclear. Looked up from germline, CDR1 is SQVTM and CDR2 is ANQGSEA. Trimming shortened V by 8 bases and J by 4 bases, and 11 bases separated the two germline ends. The CDR3 runs 11 residues. The CDR3 bases are TGCAGCACCCTTTGGGCCACTGAAGCTTTCTTT. As protein: CSTLWATEAFF.

The chain joins TRBV4-1 to TRBJ2-1; 8 positions match TRBD2. V lost 1 base, J lost 1 base, and 9 bases stayed unmatched. This CDR3 has 18 amino acids. Germline-derived CDR1 and CDR2 are MGHRA and YSYEKL. In nucleotides, the CDR3 is TGCGCCAGCAGCCAAGGCCCGGGACTAGGTGGATCCTACAATGAGCAGTTCTTC. Protein sequence: CASSQGPGLGGSYNEQFF.

The DNA for the CDR3 is TGCGCCAGCAGCTGGACAAAGACTACAGGGAAGAACACTGAAGCTTTCTTT. Its protein product is CASSWTKTTGKNTEAFF. The rearrangement links TRBV5-1 to TRBJ1-1; tentative D call: TRBD1 (6 bases). The CDR3 has 17 residues. Germline-derived CDR1 and CDR2 are SGHRS and YFSETQ. Trimming shortened V by 3 bases and J by 1 base, and 19 bases separated the two germline ends. The entire variable domain, with the rest obtained from reference TRBV5-1 and TRBJ1-1, is as follows: KAGVTQTPRYLIKTRGQQVTLSCSPISGHRSVSWYQQTPGQGLQFLFEYFSETQRNKGNFPGRFSGRQFSNSRSEMNVSTLELGDSALYLCASSWTKTTGKNTEAFFGQGTRLTVV.

V and J are TRBV28 and TRBJ2-1, with 10 bases identical to TRBD2. The CDR3 contains 16 residues. CDR1 MDHEN and CDR2 SYDVKM come from the germline V gene. Trimming cost V 3 bases and J 5 bases; bases outside gene matches: 7. The CDR3 nucleotides read TGTGCCAGCAGTTTTAATAGCGGGAGGAGCCACAATGAGCAGTTCTTC. Protein: CASSFNSGRSHNEQFF.

V gene TRBV9 combines with J gene TRBJ2-2, with 8 bases that match TRBD1. V was pared by 2 bases and J by 7 bases, with 7 bases of the junction left unmatched. Germline V gene sequence: CDR1 SGDLS, CDR2 YYNGEE. The CDR3 spans 15 residues. For the CDR3, the DNA is TGTGCCAGCAGCGTCTCGACAGGGGAATACGGGGAGCTGTTTTTT. This codes for CASSVSTGEYGELFF.

This clone appeared once. The chain is built from TRBV19 and TRBJ1-1; D is ambiguous. From germline, CDR1 is LNHDA and CDR2 SQIVND (reference sequence). V shed 10 bases and J shed 1 base, with 16 bases lying between them. The CDR3 covers 14 residues. The CDR3 loop is CATGKAGSNTEAFF. The CDR3 coding sequence is TGTGCCACAGGTAAAGCGGGCTCGAACACTGAAGCTTTCTTT.

The chain recombines TRBV9 with TRBJ1-2; perhaps TRBD1 as D (5 bases). CDR3 size: 13 residues. Germline V gene sequence: CDR1 SGDLS, CDR2 YYNGEE. Trimming took off 6 bases at V and 0 bases at J, with 9 bases between the two ends. The CDR3 bases are TGTGCCAGCACCCCGGGGGCTAACTATGGCTACACCTTC. This encodes CASTPGANYGYTF.

The chain combines TRBV2 with TRBJ1-2, with D perhaps matching TRBD1 (6 bases). Germline V gene lookup returns CDR1 SNHLY and CDR2 FYNNEI. This CDR3 contains 15 residues. V gave up 7 bases and J gave up 0 bases, with 15 bases separating them. CDR3 sequence (DNA): TGTGCCAGCAAGCGTGACCGGACAGCTAACTATGGCTACACCTTC. Protein: CASKRDRTANYGYTF.

The chain couples TRBV10-3 to TRBJ2-7; 8 bases line up with TRBD1. The V segment lost 3 bases and the J segment 5 bases; nucleotides outside the gene matches: 21. This CDR3 is built from 19 residues. From germline, CDR1 is ENHRY and CDR2 SYGVKD. The CDR3 loop reads CAISDTGTGLVGNAHEQYF. CDR3 coding DNA: TGTGCCATCAGTGACACCGGGACAGGTCTTGTTGGAAATGCCCACGAGCAGTACTTC.

The J gene is TRBJ2-1, the V gene TRBV27; 12 bases line up with TRBD2. V shed 5 bases and J 6 bases; nucleotides not matched to a gene: 8. CDR1 and CDR2 (germline): MNHEY, SMNVEV (reference sequence). CDR3 size: 16 residues. In nucleotides, the CDR3 is TGTGCCAGCAGTCCATACTCGACTAGCGGGGGCAATGAGCAGTTCTTC. Translating it yields CASSPYSTSGGNEQFF.

This chain connects TRBV15 to TRBJ2-3, with TRBD1 as a possible D gene (6 bases). Germline V CDR1 and CDR2: LNHNV, YYDKDF (reference sequence). This CDR3 contains 15 residues. V was trimmed by 4 bases and J by 2 bases, leaving 13 bases between them. The CDR3 nucleotides are TGTGCCACCAGCAAACGGGACACCTACACAGATACGCAGTATTTT. It is translated as CATSKRDTYTDTQYF.

The gene calls are TRBV9 and TRBJ1-1; D is undetermined. The germline V and J ends were trimmed by 7 bases and 1 base, with 17 bases remaining between them. This CDR3 spans 15 amino acids. Germline CDR1 SGDLS, CDR2 YYNGEE. The chain's CDR3 is CASASEDTSNTEAFF. The CDR3 DNA follows: TGTGCCAGCGCGTCCGAGGATACCTCGAACACTGAAGCTTTCTTT.

The chain is built from TRBV6-5 and TRBJ2-5, with D unclear. The CDR3 runs to 15 residues. Trimming shortened V by 4 bases and J by 1 base, and 13 bases separated the two germline ends. Germline CDR1 MNHEY, CDR2 SVGAGI. The CDR3 loop is CASSSPRRFQETQYF. Written as DNA, the CDR3 is TGTGCCAGCAGTTCCCCGCGTAGATTCCAAGAGACCCAGTACTTC.